The T cell receptor beta chain described here comes from a study of T cells expressing NK-cell markers. The overall study: Repertoire data for TCR beta were derived from sorted T cells (CD3+CD56+NKG2C+, CD3+CD56+NKG2C- and CD3+CD56-NKG2C+). Seven of the eight sequenced donors were classified as HCMV-seropositive, and one was classified as seronegative.

Regarding the study as a whole: In five to seven donors, dominant CD3+CD56+NKG2C+ clonotypes ranked among the top 10 CD8+ clonotypes. In a few donors, dominant clonotypes made up about 28.3-65% of CD3+CD56-NKG2C+ cells.

Each CDR3 protein gets one entry in TCRdb, which reprocessed the 5' RACE reads and gives no DNA. The sample's table shows over 120,000 distinct CDR3 sequences. The CDR3 consists of 16 residues. The germline CDR1 and CDR2 sequences are MDHEN and SYDVKM. On this clonotype: The antigen is not known.

The J gene is TRBJ2-7, the V gene TRBV28; the D call from TCRdb, TRBD2, cannot be confirmed without DNA. The clonotype originates from a man in his late teens or twenties in good health. The sample taken for sequencing was blood T cells: a sorted CD56 or NKG2C T cell subset, CD4+ or CD8+ T cells, or bulk PBMC T cells (not recorded which). CDR3 amino acids: CASSLLALGSSYEQYF.